This entry concerns a single TCR beta chain. The antigen this receptor binds is unknown. Per-base quality was not reported, and no clone a single base away is much larger than it. The CDR3 runs 16 residues from the cysteine to the phenylalanine. The retained sequence is limited to the CDR3, 48 bases, with the frame set at the first base. V and J are truncated by 0 bases and 8 bases respectively, leaving an intervening sequence of 16 bases. CDR1 and CDR2 are drawn from the germline V gene (reference sequence): LNHNV, YYDKDF. The library was produced with RT-PCR. These reads were obtained on an Illumina HiSeq 2500. The raw public data were reprocessed by TCRdb itself: fastp quality trimming at Q25, MiXCR clonotype calling, in-frame beta chains only. Rows matching on CDR3 protein sequence are summarized as one entry with the most common DNA and genes. This sample lists some 20,000 distinct CDR3 sequences; 65% to 75% were detected once. 2.2% of the sample is in the top ten clones.

This record comes from a study of yellow fever vaccine responses in identical twins (dated by TCRdb to between 2017 and 2018). Describing the broader study: The study precisely tracked vaccine-responding T cell clones in identical twins. Here is what the overall study found, with its caveats: The authors reported that the T cell response to vaccination in identical twins appeared partly convergent and partly personalized.

This specimen was T cells from blood (PBMCs), unsorted or a sorted subset (not recorded which), taken before or after yellow fever vaccination (not recorded which). The receptor comes from a woman aged 18-30 years who received the yellow fever vaccine. Donor details come from another sample of the same person, matched by shared clones. The chain uses TRBV15 and TRBJ2-2, with the D assignment possibly TRBD1 or TRBD2, given 5 matching bases for each. Read as DNA, the sequence is TGTGCCACCAGCAGAGATCAGGGCCGTTGGGGGGGGGAGCTGTTTTTT. Its coded protein is CATSRDQGRWGGELFF.